The T cell receptor (beta chain) described here comes from a study of blood T cell repertoires in COVID-19. Authors' data handling: Researchers report that nucleated cell counts were estimated from reference gene primer amplification. The method was immunoSEQ multiplex PCR; TCRdb's version includes in-frame clones alone and lacks a portion of them. V, J and clone size are those of that table, while D and trimming were read from the DNA. The repertoire holds more than 400,000 clones, with 70% to 90% as singletons. This clone has more than one count but fewer than ten. The CDR3 covers 16 residues. Germline-derived CDR1 and CDR2 are SGHNT and YENEEA. The trim removed 3 bases at V and 1 base at J, leaving 4 bases unmatched.

The specimen was peripheral blood. The receptor was derived from a human donor in a cohort sampled during active COVID-19. V is TRBV11-3 and J is TRBJ2-3, with TRBD1 matching over 10 bases. The CDR3 DNA is TGTGCCAGCAGCTTGAGTGGGACAGGGGGCACAGATACGCAGTATTTT. Translating gives CASSLSGTGGTDTQYF.